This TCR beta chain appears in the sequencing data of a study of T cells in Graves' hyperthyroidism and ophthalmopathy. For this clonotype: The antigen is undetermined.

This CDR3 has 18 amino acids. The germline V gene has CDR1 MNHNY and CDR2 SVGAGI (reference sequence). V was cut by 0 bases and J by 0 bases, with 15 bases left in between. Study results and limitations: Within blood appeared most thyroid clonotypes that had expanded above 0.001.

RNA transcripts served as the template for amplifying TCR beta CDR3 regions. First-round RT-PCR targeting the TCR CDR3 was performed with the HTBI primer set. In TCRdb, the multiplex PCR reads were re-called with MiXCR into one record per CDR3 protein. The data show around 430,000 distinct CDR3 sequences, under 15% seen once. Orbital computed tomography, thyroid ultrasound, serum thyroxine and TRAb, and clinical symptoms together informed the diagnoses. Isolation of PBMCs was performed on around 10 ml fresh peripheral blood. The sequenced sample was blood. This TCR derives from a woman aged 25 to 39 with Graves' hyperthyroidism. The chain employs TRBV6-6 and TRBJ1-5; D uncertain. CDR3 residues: CASSYSFRNSYSNQPQHF. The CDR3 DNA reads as TGTGCCAGCAGTTACTCTTTCAGGAACAGCTATAGCAATCAGCCCCAGCATTTT.